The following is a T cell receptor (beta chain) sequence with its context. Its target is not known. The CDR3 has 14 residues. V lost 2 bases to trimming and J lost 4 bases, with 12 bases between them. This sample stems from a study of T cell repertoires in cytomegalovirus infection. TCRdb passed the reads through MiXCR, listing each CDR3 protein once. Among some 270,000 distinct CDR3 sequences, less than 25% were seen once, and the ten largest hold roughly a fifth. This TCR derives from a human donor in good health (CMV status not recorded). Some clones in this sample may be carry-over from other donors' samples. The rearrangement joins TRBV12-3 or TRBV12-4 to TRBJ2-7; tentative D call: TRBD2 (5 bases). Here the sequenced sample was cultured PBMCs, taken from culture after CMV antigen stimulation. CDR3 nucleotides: TGTGCCAGCAGTTTACTGTCCGGGAAGTACGAGCAGTACGTC. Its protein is CASSLLSGKYEQYV.